This is a list of T cell receptor beta chains from one sample in a study of T cell repertoires in cytomegalovirus infection. These receptors' antigens are unknown. From the reads, TCRdb called clonotypes with MiXCR, one entry per CDR3 protein. The sample includes a few hundred thousand distinct CDR3 sequences, just under 35% of them seen just once. Sample: cultured PBMCs, taken from culture after CMV antigen stimulation. All receptors derive from a human donor in good health (CMV status not recorded). Some clones in this sample may be carry-over from other donors' samples. CDR3s include the opening cysteine and the closing phenylalanine or tryptophan. The order of the fields is D gene, J gene, clone size, V gene, CDR3 DNA, CDR3 protein. D genes are given only for firm matches. Size values are once, few and many counts, or a class for expanded clones, and some rows have none.

d_gene: -
j_gene: TRBJ1-2
abundance: few
v_gene: TRBV11-3
CDR3nt: TGTGCCAGCAGCTTAGAGGGAGGACTAGACTACACCTTC
CDR3aa: CASSLEGGLDYTF

d_gene: -
j_gene: TRBJ2-3
abundance: few
v_gene: TRBV14
CDR3nt: TGTGCCAGCAGCCCCCTAGGACCTATGGCAGATACGCAGTATTTT
CDR3aa: CASSPLGPMADTQYF

d_gene: -
j_gene: TRBJ2-1
abundance: -
v_gene: TRBV11-2
CDR3nt: TGTGCCAGCAGCTCCACCCGCGGGACTCCTAAGTACAATGAGCAGTTCTTC
CDR3aa: CASSSTRGTPKYNEQFF

d_gene: -
j_gene: TRBJ2-2
abundance: few
v_gene: TRBV4-1
CDR3nt: TGCGCCAGCAGCCACGTGAGGGGGGGGACCGGGGAGCTGTTTTTT
CDR3aa: CASSHVRGGTGELFF

d_gene: TRBD1
j_gene: TRBJ1-2
abundance: many
v_gene: TRBV7-2
CDR3nt: TGTGCCAGCAGCTTAGACCTGGGACAGGGAGGCTATGGCTACACCTTC
CDR3aa: CASSLDLGQGGYGYTF

d_gene: TRBD1
j_gene: TRBJ1-4
abundance: -
v_gene: TRBV12-3/TRBV12-4
CDR3nt: TGTGCCAGCAGTCAAGACAGGGCTTGGAATGAAAAACTGTTTTTT
CDR3aa: CASSQDRAWNEKLFF

d_gene: TRBD2
j_gene: TRBJ2-3
abundance: once
v_gene: TRBV6-5
CDR3nt: TGTGCCAGCAGTTACGGAACTAGCGGGAGGGATACGCAGTATTTT
CDR3aa: CASSYGTSGRDTQYF

d_gene: -
j_gene: TRBJ2-7
abundance: -
v_gene: TRBV6-8
CDR3nt: TGTGCCAGCAGAGACCAGGGAGGCGAGCAGTACTTC
CDR3aa: CASRDQGGEQYF

d_gene: -
j_gene: TRBJ2-7
abundance: -
v_gene: TRBV19
CDR3nt: TGTGCCAGTAGTCAGGCGGGAACGTACGAGCAGTACTTC
CDR3aa: CASSQAGTYEQYF

d_gene: -
j_gene: TRBJ2-1
abundance: few
v_gene: TRBV7-2
CDR3nt: TGTGCCAGCAGCTTCAGAGTCGACAATGAGCAGTTCTTC
CDR3aa: CASSFRVDNEQFF

d_gene: TRBD2
j_gene: TRBJ2-1
abundance: -
v_gene: TRBV7-2
CDR3nt: TGTGCCAGCAGCCCCCTCATCGTTAACGGGAGGAGCGATGAGCAGTTCTTC
CDR3aa: CASSPLIVNGRSDEQFF

d_gene: -
j_gene: TRBJ1-1
abundance: -
v_gene: TRBV28
CDR3nt: TGTGCCAGCAGACCCAGGGGAATTAAGAACACTGAAGCTTTCTTT
CDR3aa: CASRPRGIKNTEAFF

d_gene: TRBD1
j_gene: TRBJ1-1
abundance: few
v_gene: TRBV28
CDR3nt: TGTGCCAGCACGACGGGACAGGGTTTGTCTGAAGCTTTCTTT
CDR3aa: CASTTGQGLSEAFF

d_gene: -
j_gene: TRBJ1-4
abundance: few
v_gene: TRBV6-6
CDR3nt: TGTGCCAGCAGTTACTACGCTGGGGGAACTAATGAAAAACTGTTTTTT
CDR3aa: CASSYYAGGTNEKLFF

d_gene: -
j_gene: TRBJ2-1
abundance: -
v_gene: TRBV25-1
CDR3nt: TGTGCCAGCAGTACAACCCGGGGCAGGGGCGATGAGCAGTTCTTC
CDR3aa: CASSTTRGRGDEQFF

d_gene: TRBD2
j_gene: TRBJ2-1
abundance: -
v_gene: TRBV6-6
CDR3nt: TGTGCCAGCACCATGATACTAGCGGGGAATGAGCAGTTCTTC
CDR3aa: CASTMILAGNEQFF

d_gene: TRBD2
j_gene: TRBJ2-7
abundance: -
v_gene: TRBV19
CDR3nt: TGTGCCAGTAGTATAGGGTCTAGCGGAGATACCCTTTACTTC
CDR3aa: CASSIGSSGDTLYF

d_gene: -
j_gene: TRBJ2-1
abundance: many
v_gene: TRBV7-2
CDR3nt: TGTGCCAGCAGCGGTATTAGGGGGAGTTTAGACGCTGAGCAGTTCTTC
CDR3aa: CASSGIRGSLDAEQFF

d_gene: TRBD2
j_gene: TRBJ2-1
abundance: -
v_gene: TRBV20-1
CDR3nt: TGCAGTGCTGCCCTAGCGGTTTGGTCAGGCGATGAGCAGTTCTTC
CDR3aa: CSAALAVWSGDEQFF

d_gene: TRBD1
j_gene: TRBJ2-1
abundance: -
v_gene: TRBV19
CDR3nt: TGTGCCAGTAGTATGGTACAGGGGTCCTACAATGAGCAGTTCTTC
CDR3aa: CASSMVQGSYNEQFF

d_gene: -
j_gene: TRBJ1-6
abundance: -
v_gene: TRBV27
CDR3nt: TGTGCCAGCAGTTCCCAAGGGCGAAATTCACCCCTCCACTTT
CDR3aa: CASSSQGRNSPLHF

d_gene: -
j_gene: TRBJ2-1
abundance: few
v_gene: TRBV5-4
CDR3nt: TGTGCCAGCAGCTTGGGGGGTAGGGATGGTGAGCAGTTCTTC
CDR3aa: CASSLGGRDGEQFF

d_gene: TRBD2
j_gene: TRBJ2-7
abundance: -
v_gene: TRBV12-3/TRBV12-4
CDR3nt: TGTGCCAGCAGTTTAGTTTTAGCGGGCAGCTCCTACGAGCAGTACTTC
CDR3aa: CASSLVLAGSSYEQYF

d_gene: -
j_gene: TRBJ2-3
abundance: -
v_gene: TRBV15
CDR3nt: TGTGCCACCAGCACCCCCCCCACAGATACGCAGTATTTT
CDR3aa: CATSTPPTDTQYF

d_gene: -
j_gene: TRBJ1-6
abundance: -
v_gene: TRBV7-2
CDR3nt: TGTGCCAGCAGCTTAGAGGAAATAAGCAGGGCCTGGGGTTCACCCCTCCACTTT
CDR3aa: CASSLEEISRAWGSPLHF

d_gene: -
j_gene: TRBJ2-1
abundance: few
v_gene: TRBV7-6
CDR3nt: TGTGCCAGCAGCACACCTAGGGCTGAGCAGTTCTTC
CDR3aa: CASSTPRAEQFF